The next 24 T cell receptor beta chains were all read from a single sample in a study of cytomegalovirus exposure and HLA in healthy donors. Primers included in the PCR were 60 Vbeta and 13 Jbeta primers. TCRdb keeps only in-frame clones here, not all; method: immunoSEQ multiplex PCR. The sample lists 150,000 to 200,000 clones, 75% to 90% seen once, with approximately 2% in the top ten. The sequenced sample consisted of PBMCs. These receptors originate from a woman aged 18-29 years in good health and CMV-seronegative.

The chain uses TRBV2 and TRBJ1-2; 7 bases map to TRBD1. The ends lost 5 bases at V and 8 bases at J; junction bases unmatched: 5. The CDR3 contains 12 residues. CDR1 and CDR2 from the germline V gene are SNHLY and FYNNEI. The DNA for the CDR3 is TGTGCCAGCAGTCGAGGACAGGAAGGCTACACCTTC. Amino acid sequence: CASSRGQEGYTF.

The CDR3 protein is CAISPTSGSGIEQFF. The CDR3 nucleotides read TGTGCCATCAGTCCGACTAGCGGGAGTGGTATTGAGCAGTTCTTC. The chain recombines TRBV10-3 with TRBJ2-1, with 12 nucleotides matching TRBD2. V lost 5 bases, J lost 9 bases, and 8 bases stayed unmatched. The CDR3 runs to 15 residues. The germline gives CDR1 ENHRY, CDR2 SYGVKD.

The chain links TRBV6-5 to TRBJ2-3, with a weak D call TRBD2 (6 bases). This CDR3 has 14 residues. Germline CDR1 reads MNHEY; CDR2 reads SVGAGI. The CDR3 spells CAVGYGSTADTQYF. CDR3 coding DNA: TGTGCAGTGGGGTACGGGAGCACAGCAGATACGCAGTATTTT.

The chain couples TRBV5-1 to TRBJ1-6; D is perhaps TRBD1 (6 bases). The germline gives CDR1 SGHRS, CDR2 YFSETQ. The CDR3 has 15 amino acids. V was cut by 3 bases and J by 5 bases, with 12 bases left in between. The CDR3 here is CASSCTGQDNSPLHF. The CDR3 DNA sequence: TGCGCCAGCAGCTGCACAGGGCAGGATAATTCACCCCTCCACTTT.

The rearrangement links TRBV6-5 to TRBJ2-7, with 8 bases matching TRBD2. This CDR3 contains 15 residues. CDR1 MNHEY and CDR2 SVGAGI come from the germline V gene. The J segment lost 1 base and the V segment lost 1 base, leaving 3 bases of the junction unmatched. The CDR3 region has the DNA TGTGCCAGCAGTTACTGGAGCGGGGGATCCTACGAGCAGTACTTC. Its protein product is CASSYWSGGSYEQYF.

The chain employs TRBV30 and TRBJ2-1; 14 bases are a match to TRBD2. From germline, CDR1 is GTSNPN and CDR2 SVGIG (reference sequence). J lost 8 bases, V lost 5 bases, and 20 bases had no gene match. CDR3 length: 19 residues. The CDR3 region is CAWGLGQYPGLAGVDEQFF. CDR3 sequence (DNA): TGTGCCTGGGGCCTCGGGCAGTACCCGGGACTAGCGGGAGTCGATGAGCAGTTCTTC.

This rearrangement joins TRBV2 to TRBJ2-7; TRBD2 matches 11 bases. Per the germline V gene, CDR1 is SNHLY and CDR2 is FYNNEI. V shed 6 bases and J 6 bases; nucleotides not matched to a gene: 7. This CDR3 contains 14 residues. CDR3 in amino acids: CASRQTSGDVEQYF. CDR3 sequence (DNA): TGTGCCAGCAGGCAGACTAGCGGGGACGTCGAGCAGTACTTC.

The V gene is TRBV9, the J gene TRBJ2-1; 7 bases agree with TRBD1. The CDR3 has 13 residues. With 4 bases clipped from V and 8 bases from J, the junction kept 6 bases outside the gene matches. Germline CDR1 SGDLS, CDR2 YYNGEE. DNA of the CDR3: TGTGCCAGCAGCATAACAGGGGCCTATGAGCAGTTCTTC. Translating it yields CASSITGAYEQFF.

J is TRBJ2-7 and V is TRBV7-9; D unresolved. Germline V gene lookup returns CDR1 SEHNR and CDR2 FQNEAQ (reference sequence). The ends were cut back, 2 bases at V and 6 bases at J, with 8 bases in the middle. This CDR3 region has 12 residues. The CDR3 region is CASSLSGGEQYF. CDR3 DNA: TGTGCCAGCAGCTTATCGGGTGGCGAGCAGTACTTC.

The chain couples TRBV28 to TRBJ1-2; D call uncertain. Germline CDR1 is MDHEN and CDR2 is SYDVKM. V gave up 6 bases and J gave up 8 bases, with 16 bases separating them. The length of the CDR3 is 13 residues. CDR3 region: CASSPFEVLGYTF. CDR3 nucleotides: TGTGCCAGCAGCCCTTTTGAGGTCCTGGGCTACACCTTC.

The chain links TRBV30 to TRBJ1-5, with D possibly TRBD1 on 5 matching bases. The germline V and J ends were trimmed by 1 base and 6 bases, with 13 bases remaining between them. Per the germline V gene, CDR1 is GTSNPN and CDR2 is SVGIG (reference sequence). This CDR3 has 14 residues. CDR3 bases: TGTGCCTGGAGTGAAACAGGTATTACTCAGCCCCAGCATTTT. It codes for CAWSETGITQPQHF.

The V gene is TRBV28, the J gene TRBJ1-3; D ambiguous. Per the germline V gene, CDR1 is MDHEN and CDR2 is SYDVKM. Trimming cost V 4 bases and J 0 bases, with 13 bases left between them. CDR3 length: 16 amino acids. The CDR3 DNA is TGTGCCAGCAGTTCACCCCTAGGCCGCTCTGGAAACACCATATATTTT. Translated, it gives CASSSPLGRSGNTIYF.

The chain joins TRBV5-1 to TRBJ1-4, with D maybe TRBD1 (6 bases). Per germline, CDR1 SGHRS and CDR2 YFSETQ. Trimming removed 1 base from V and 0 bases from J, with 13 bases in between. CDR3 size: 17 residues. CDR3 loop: CASSLRDGQTTNEKLFF. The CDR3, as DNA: TGCGCCAGCAGCTTGAGGGATGGACAGACAACTAATGAAAAACTGTTTTTT.

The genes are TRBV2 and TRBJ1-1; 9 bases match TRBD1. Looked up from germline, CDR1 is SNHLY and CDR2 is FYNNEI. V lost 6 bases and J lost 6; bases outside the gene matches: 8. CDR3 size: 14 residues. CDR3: CASRRQGGGPEAFF. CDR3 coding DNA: TGTGCCAGCAGACGACAGGGGGGGGGACCTGAAGCTTTCTTT.

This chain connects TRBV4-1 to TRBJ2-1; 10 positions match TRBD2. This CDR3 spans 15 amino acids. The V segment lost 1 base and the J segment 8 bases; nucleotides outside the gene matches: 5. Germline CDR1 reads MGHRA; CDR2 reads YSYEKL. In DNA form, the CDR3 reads TGCGCCAGCAGCCAAGTAGCGGGGGGCGGAGATGAGCAGTTCTTC. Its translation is CASSQVAGGGDEQFF.

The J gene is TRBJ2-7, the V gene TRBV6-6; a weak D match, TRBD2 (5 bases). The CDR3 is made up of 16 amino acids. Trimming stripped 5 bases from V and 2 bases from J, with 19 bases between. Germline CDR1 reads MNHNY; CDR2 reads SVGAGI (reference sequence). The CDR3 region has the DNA TGTGCCAGCAGTCTACCCCCAGCGGCCCAGACCTACGAGCAGTACTTC. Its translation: CASSLPPAAQTYEQYF.

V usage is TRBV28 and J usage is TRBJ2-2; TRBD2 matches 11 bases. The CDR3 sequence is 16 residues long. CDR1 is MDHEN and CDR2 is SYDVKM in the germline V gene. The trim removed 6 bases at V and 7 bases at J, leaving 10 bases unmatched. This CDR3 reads CASSPEGLAGGGELFF. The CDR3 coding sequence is TGTGCCAGCAGCCCCGAGGGGCTAGCGGGAGGCGGGGAGCTGTTTTTT.

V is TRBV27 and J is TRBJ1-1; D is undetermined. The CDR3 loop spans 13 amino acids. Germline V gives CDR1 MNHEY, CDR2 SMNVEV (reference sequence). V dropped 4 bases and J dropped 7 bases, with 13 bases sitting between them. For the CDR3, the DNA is TGTGCCAGCAGTTCACAGCGAGGGAGTGAAGCTTTCTTT. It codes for CASSSQRGSEAFF.

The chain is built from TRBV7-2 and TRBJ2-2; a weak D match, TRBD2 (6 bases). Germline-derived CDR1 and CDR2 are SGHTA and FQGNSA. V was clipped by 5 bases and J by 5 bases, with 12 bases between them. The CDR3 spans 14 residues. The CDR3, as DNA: TGTGCCAGCAGCCTAGTCGCGGGGACCGGGGAGCTGTTTTTT. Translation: CASSLVAGTGELFF.

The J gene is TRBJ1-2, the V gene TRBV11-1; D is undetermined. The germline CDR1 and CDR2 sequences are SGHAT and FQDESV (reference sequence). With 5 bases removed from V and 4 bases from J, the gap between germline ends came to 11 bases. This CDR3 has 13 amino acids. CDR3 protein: CASSPAAVYGYTF. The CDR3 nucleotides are TGTGCCAGCAGCCCCGCGGCAGTCTATGGCTACACCTTC.

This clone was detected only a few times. As DNA, the CDR3 is TGTGCCAGCAGTCTCCCATCAGGGGGCCTTCCCTACAATGAGCAGTTCTTC. This sequence encodes CASSLPSGGLPYNEQFF. This chain links TRBV28 with TRBJ2-1, with 8 bases fitting TRBD1. From germline, CDR1 is MDHEN and CDR2 SYDVKM. J lost 2 bases, V lost 5 bases, and 11 bases had no gene match. The CDR3 is made up of 17 amino acids.

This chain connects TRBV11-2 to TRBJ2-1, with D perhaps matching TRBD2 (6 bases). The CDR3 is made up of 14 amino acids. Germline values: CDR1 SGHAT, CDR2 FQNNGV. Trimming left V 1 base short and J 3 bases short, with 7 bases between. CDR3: CASSLGGNYNEQFF. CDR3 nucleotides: TGTGCCAGCAGCTTAGGCGGGAACTACAATGAGCAGTTCTTC.

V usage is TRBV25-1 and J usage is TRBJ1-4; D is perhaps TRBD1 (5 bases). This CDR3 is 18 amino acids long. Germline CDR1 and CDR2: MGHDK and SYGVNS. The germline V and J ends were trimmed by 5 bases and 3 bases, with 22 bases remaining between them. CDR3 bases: TGTGCCAGCAGTCGATCTCCCGGGACTCCGGAGCCTAATGAAAAACTGTTTTTT. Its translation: CASSRSPGTPEPNEKLFF. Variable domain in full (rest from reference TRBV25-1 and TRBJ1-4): EADIYQTPRYLVIGTGKKITLECSQTMGHDKMYWYQQDPGMELHLIHYSYGVNSTEKGDLSSESTVSRIRTEHFPLTLESARPSHTSQYLCASSRSPGTPEPNEKLFFGSGTQLSVL.

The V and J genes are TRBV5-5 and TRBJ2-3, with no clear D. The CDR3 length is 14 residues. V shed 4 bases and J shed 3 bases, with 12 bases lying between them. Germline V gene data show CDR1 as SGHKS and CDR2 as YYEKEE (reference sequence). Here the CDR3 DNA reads TGTGCCAGCAGCGCGACTGTTAGTACAGATACGCAGTATTTT. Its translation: CASSATVSTDTQYF.